The 16 T cell receptor beta chains reported below all come from one sample, sequenced in a study of OX40 agonist ivuxolimab in advanced cancers. Libraries came from the immunoSEQ multiplex PCR assay. In its TCRdb copy, this immuneACCESS table keeps in-frame sequences only and misses some clones. Where compared with another copy, unresolved V genes explain less than half of these, and the others have no known cause. Within this sample are 72,000 or so clones, with about four fifths of them counted one time only. The ten largest clones represent more than 1% of the sample. The sample in question was CD4+ or CD8+ T cells sorted from blood, obtained in a trial of the OX40 agonist ivuxolimab. Receptor source: an adult with an advanced solid tumor such as melanoma, head and neck, liver or kidney cancer.

The genes are TRBV6-1 and TRBJ2-1; D may be TRBD2 (5 bases). This CDR3 has 15 residues. The V end lost 7 bases, the J end lost 4 bases, and 17 bases lay between the germline ends. CDR1 is MNHNS, CDR2 SASEGT, per germline. The CDR3 loop is CASNEGTIAYNEQFF. CDR3 nucleotides: TGTGCCAGCAACGAGGGAACGATTGCATACAATGAGCAGTTCTTC.

This clone was seen only a few times. The chain employs TRBV14 and TRBJ2-3, with 7 bases aligning to TRBD2. Germline assignment: CDR1 SGHDN and CDR2 FVKESK. V gave up 4 bases and J gave up 5 bases; unmatched junction bases: 3. The CDR3 consists of 13 residues. Written as DNA, the CDR3 is TGTGCCAGCAGCCCCACTAGCGTAGATACGCAGTATTTT. It codes for CASSPTSVDTQYF.

This rearrangement joins TRBV6-5 to TRBJ2-7; no reliable D call. CDR3 length: 14 amino acids. V dropped 0 bases and J dropped 2 bases, with 8 bases sitting between them. CDR1 and CDR2 (germline): MNHEY, SVGAGI. The CDR3 region is CASSYSRLTYEQYF. The CDR3 DNA reads TGTGCCAGCAGTTACTCAAGGCTAACCTACGAGCAGTACTTC.

The rearrangement joins TRBV4-1 to TRBJ1-5; 7 nucleotides line up with TRBD1. Germline assignment: CDR1 MGHRA and CDR2 YSYEKL. The CDR3 totals 15 residues. V shed 0 bases, J shed 5 bases, and the junction held 4 bases outside the gene matches. CDR3 amino acids: CASSQDEGQYQPQHF. The CDR3 nucleotides are TGCGCCAGCAGCCAAGATGAGGGACAGTATCAGCCCCAGCATTTT.

The sample holds one count of this clone. The chain combines TRBV5-6 with TRBJ2-5; D could derive from TRBD1 or TRBD2 (5 bases each). The CDR3 length is 16 residues. V was pared by 0 bases and J by 11 bases, with 23 bases between. Looked up from germline, CDR1 is SGHDT and CDR2 is YYEEEE. The CDR3 bases are TGTGCCAGCAGCTTGGTCCTTGGGGCAGCTCTGGGAGAGCAGTACTTC. Translation: CASSLVLGAALGEQYF. The full variable domain, completed using reference TRBV5-6 and TRBJ2-5, is DAGVTQSPTHLIKTRGQQVTLRCSPKSGHDTVSWYQQALGQGPQFIFQYYEEEERQRGNFPDRFSGHQFPNYSSELNVNALLLGDSALYLCASSLVLGAALGEQYFGPGTRLLVL.

The chain recombines TRBV7-9 with TRBJ2-1; D assignment may be TRBD1 or TRBD2 (5 bases each). This CDR3 region has 13 residues. Trimming removed 5 bases from V and 14 bases from J, with 19 bases in between. Germline CDR1 and CDR2: SEHNR and FQNEAQ (reference sequence). The CDR3 loop reads CASSEGTLTREFF. CDR3 in DNA: TGTGCCAGCAGCGAGGGGACCTTAACCCGGGAGTTCTTC.

CDR3 residues: CASSLQTTGIGELFF. CDR3 bases: TGTGCCAGCAGCTTACAAACAACAGGGATCGGGGAGCTGTTTTTT. The chain employs TRBV5-5 and TRBJ2-2, with D perhaps matching TRBD1 (6 bases). CDR3 size: 15 residues. The V end lost 2 bases, the J end lost 7 bases, and 15 bases lay between the germline ends. Germline V gene sequence: CDR1 SGHKS, CDR2 YYEKEE (reference sequence).

The chain employs TRBV6-5 and TRBJ2-3; 9 nucleotides agree with TRBD1. Trimming took 5 bases from V and 5 from J; bases not matched to a gene: 5. Germline CDR1 is MNHEY and CDR2 is SVGAGI. CDR3 size: 14 residues. The CDR3 spells CASSIGQGRDTQYF. The CDR3 coding sequence is TGTGCCAGCAGTATTGGACAGGGGCGAGATACGCAGTATTTT.

J is TRBJ2-2 and V is TRBV19; D tentatively reads TRBD1 or TRBD2 (5 bases each). Trimming took 6 bases from V and 5 from J, leaving 13 bases between them. CDR1 and CDR2 from the germline V gene are LNHDA and SQIVND (reference sequence). The CDR3 is 14 amino acids. CDR3 amino acids: CASSLGRVTGELFF. The CDR3 DNA sequence: TGTGCCAGTAGCCTGGGACGTGTTACCGGGGAGCTGTTTTTT.

This chain connects TRBV2 to TRBJ2-1; TRBD1 might be the D (5 bases). Per the germline V gene, CDR1 is SNHLY and CDR2 is FYNNEI. The CDR3 length is 14 residues. V shed 4 bases and J shed 4 bases, with 11 bases lying between them. The CDR3 is CASSGGLFYNEQFF. For the CDR3, the DNA is TGTGCCAGCAGTGGGGGCCTCTTTTACAATGAGCAGTTCTTC.

This clone occurred once. The J gene is TRBJ1-5, the V gene TRBV6-1; 7 bases line up with TRBD1. The CDR3 consists of 14 residues. The V segment lost 4 bases and the J segment 0 bases; nucleotides outside the gene matches: 0. Germline lookup yields CDR1 MNHNS and CDR2 SASEGT. The CDR3, as DNA: TGTGCCAGCAGTGGACAGGGTAGCAATCAGCCCCAGCATTTT. This sequence encodes CASSGQGSNQPQHF.

This clone occurred once. This rearrangement joins TRBV7-2 to TRBJ2-5, with D tentatively TRBD1 or TRBD2 (6 bases each). Trimming took 0 bases from V and 2 from J, leaving 10 bases between them. The CDR3 loop spans 15 amino acids. Germline assignment: CDR1 SGHTA and CDR2 FQGNSA. CDR3 bases: TGTGCCAGCAGCTTAGCGGGGGGCCGGCAAGAGACCCAGTACTTC. Residues: CASSLAGGRQETQYF.

The chain recombines TRBV5-4 with TRBJ1-6; TRBD1 is a possible D gene (5 bases). V was trimmed by 3 bases and J by 7 bases, leaving 11 bases between them. CDR1 and CDR2 (germline): SGHNT, YYREEE (reference sequence). The CDR3 is 14 residues long. DNA of the CDR3: TGTGCCAGCAGCTCCGGGACGGAGAATTCACCCCTCCACTTT. It specifies CASSSGTENSPLHF.

This clone has just a few counts. V and J are TRBV6-5 and TRBJ1-6; D is possibly TRBD1 (6 bases). CDR1 is MNHEY, CDR2 SVGAGI, per germline. This CDR3 region has 12 residues. CDR3 residues: CGTGSFGSPLHF. CDR3 bases: TGTGGTACAGGGAGCTTTGGTTCACCCCTCCACTTT.

This clone was detected only a few times. The rearrangement joins TRBV2 to TRBJ1-2, with TRBD1 identical over 9 bases. The junction had 2 bases not matched to a gene; V was cut back by 6 bases and J by 6 bases. The length of the CDR3 is 12 residues. CDR1 is SNHLY and CDR2 is FYNNEI in the germline V gene. CDR3 in amino acids: CASSGTGNGYTF. As DNA, the CDR3 is TGTGCCAGCAGCGGGACAGGGAATGGCTACACCTTC.

The V and J genes are TRBV7-9 and TRBJ1-5; D not resolved. Trimming pared 3 bases from V and 0 bases from J, leaving 9 bases between. The CDR3 consists of 15 residues. Germline CDR1 reads SEHNR; CDR2 reads FQNEAQ (reference sequence). The CDR3 here is CASSFMDGSNQPQHF. The CDR3, as DNA: TGTGCCAGCAGCTTTATGGACGGTAGCAATCAGCCCCAGCATTTT.